This section outlines one T cell receptor (beta chain) sequence together with its context. Stated time point: peripheral blood 6 weeks after treatment start. The data belong to a study of PD-L1 blockade in urothelial cancer. Study details: It was at 3 weeks (second dose) and 6 weeks after treatment start that blood was analyzed. Blood gave a median 141,255 T cells.

In germline, CDR1 is LNHDA, CDR2 SQIVND (reference sequence). This CDR3 comprises 15 residues. The trim removed 6 bases at V and 2 bases at J, leaving 7 bases unmatched. PCRs were each spiked with synthetic TCR analog templates. Using immunoSEQ multiplex PCR, the repertoire was profiled, and TCRdb retains in-frame clones only, with some absent. The sample yields around 53,000 clones, approximately 85% seen once. J is TRBJ1-5 and V is TRBV19, with 7 bases lining up with TRBD1. The sequence was collected from a man over 45 with urothelial cancer. The source was PBMCs, collected around atezolizumab (anti-PD-L1) treatment. CDR3 protein: CASSLGQAGNQPQHF. CDR3 coding DNA: TGTGCCAGTAGCCTAGGACAGGCCGGCAATCAGCCCCAGCATTTT.